What follows are 2 T cell receptor beta chains derived from one specimen sequenced in a study of cytomegalovirus exposure and HLA in healthy donors. Researchers ran the PCR with 60 Vbeta and 13 Jbeta primers. This table comes from immunoSEQ multiplex PCR, and its TCRdb copy is limited to in-frame clones, with some not included. Among roughly 150,000 clones listed, 60% to 80% were seen once. Sequenced input: PBMCs. The receptors were gathered from a male donor in good health and CMV-seronegative.

This chain uses TRBV18 with TRBJ1-1; D perhaps matches TRBD1 (6 bases). V was cut by 3 bases and J by 4 bases, with 12 bases left in between. The CDR3 has 14 amino acids. Germline V gene lookup returns CDR1 KGHSH and CDR2 LQKENI. DNA of the CDR3: TGTGCCAGCTCACCGGCGGGGGGCATCACTGAAGCTTTCTTT. The encoded protein is CASSPAGGITEAFF.

In its sample, this clone was seen a few times. The V and J genes are TRBV7-2 and TRBJ1-3; unclear D gene. The CDR3 loop spans 14 amino acids. In germline, CDR1 is SGHTA, CDR2 FQGNSA. Trimming pared 1 base from V and 0 bases from J, leaving 4 bases between. CDR3 DNA: TGTGCCAGCAGCTTAGAGAGCTCTGGAAACACCATATATTTT. Translation gives CASSLESSGNTIYF.